This T cell receptor beta chain came from a study of T cell responses to AZD1222 COVID-19 vaccine. Study-wide results and limits: The breadth and depth of Spike-specific TCRs increased once two AZD1222 doses had been given. Nearly half of spike-specific TCRs reportedly go after variant regions that carry no mutations. It should be noted that donors were predominantly white British and more often female, and clonal diversity was possibly underestimated.

Turning to this clone: Its antigen is currently unknown.

The CDR3 covers 15 residues. The germline V gene has CDR1 KGHSH and CDR2 LQKENI. Trimming pared 0 bases from V and 8 bases from J, leaving 14 bases between. Libraries were prepared by immunoSEQ multiplex PCR; TCRdb keeps only in-frame clonotypes and omits some of them. Of around 99,000 clones listed, roughly nine tenths are singletons. The chain uses TRBV18 and TRBJ2-1, with D tentatively TRBD1 (6 bases). The sequences come from peripheral blood, collected on day 0 of AZD1222 vaccination. The origin of this receptor is an adult in good health. The CDR3 DNA sequence: TGTGCCAGCTCACCACCGATGCAGGGGCACGATGAGCAGTTCTTC. This translates into CASSPPMQGHDEQFF.